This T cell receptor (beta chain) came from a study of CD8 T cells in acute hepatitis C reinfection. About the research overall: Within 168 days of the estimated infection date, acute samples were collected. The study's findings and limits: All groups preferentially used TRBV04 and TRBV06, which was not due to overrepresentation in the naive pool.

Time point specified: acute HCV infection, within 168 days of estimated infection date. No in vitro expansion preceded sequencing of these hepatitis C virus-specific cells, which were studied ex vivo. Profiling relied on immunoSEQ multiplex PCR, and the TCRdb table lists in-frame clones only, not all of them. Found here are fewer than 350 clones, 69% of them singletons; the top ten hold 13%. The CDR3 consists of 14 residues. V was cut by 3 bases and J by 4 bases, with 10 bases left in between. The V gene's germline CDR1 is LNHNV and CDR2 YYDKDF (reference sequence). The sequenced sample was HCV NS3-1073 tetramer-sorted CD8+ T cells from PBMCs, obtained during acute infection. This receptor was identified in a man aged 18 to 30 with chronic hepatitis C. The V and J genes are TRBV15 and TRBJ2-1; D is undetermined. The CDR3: CATSSDPQYNEQFF. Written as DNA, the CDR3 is TGTGCCACCAGCAGCGACCCTCAATACAATGAGCAGTTCTTC.